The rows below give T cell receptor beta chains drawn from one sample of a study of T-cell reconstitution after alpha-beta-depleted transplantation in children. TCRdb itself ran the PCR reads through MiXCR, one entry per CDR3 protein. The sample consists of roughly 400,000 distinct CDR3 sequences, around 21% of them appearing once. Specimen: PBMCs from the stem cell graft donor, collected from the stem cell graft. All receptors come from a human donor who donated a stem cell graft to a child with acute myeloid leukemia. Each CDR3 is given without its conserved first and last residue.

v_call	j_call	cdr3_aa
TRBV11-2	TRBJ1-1	ASSLWALPGGNTEAF
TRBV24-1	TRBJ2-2	ATRNNRDTGELF
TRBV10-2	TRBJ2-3	ASSEGTSGNQITDTQY
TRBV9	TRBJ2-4	ASSVGGQGKGGRDIQY
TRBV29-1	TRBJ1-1	SAEARGRTEAF
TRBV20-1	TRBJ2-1	SASFADNEQF
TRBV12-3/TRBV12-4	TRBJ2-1	ASSLGTAYNEQF
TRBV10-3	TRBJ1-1	AITEQGRDTEAF
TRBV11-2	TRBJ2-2	ASSRNPQGAGGELF
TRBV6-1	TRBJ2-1	ASSVTPSDEQF
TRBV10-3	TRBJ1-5	AISGLVGQPQH
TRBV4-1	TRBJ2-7	ASSQAALDVYEQY
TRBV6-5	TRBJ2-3	ASSWGQNTDTQY
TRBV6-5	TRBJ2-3	ASSYPTVAGPQPTDTQY
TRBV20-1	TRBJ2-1	SAVGNSYNEQF
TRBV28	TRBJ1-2	ASSFPHHNYGYT
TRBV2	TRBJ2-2	ASSESIGGGRLF
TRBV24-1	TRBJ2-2	ATSDDRQGGGGELF
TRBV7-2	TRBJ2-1	ASRSSAGDNNEQF
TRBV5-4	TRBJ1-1	ASSHQDLPGEAF
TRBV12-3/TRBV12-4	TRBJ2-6	ASSLGTGAYSGANVLT
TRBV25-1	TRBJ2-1	ASSESGGPRDEQF
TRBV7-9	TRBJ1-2	ASSLEFRGYGYT
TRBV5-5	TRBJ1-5	ASSLSANQPQH
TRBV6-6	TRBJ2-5	ASVRQGGETQY
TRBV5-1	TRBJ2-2	ASKPGVSTGELF
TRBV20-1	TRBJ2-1	SAGGIAGRSYNEQF
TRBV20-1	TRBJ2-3	SARDIAGAGGTDTQY
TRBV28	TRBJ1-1	ASSPPFDPNTEAF
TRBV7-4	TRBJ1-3	ASRRQLGSTIY
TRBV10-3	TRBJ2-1	AISEANSGSGNEQF
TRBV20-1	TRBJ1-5	SAGEGQSNQPQH
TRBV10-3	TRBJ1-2	AIYGTKDLGYT
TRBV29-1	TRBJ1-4	SIRTPNEKLF
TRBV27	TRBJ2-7	ASRLLAGPAGEQY
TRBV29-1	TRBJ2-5	SVGGRAIETQY
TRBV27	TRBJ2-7	ASSFRAGENYEQY
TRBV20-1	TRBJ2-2	SAAGGNTGELF
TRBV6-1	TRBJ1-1	ASSEKGGRTEAF
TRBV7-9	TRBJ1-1	ASSLEAQGWAEAF
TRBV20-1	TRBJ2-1	SARDFQLAGLYNEQF
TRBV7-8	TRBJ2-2	ASSPGQGLTTGELF
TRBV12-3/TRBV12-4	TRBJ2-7	ASSLLAGDEQY
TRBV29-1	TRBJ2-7	SVPQGNEQY
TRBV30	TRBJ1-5	AWSVGPGTSNQPQH
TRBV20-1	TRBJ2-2	SALGLAGVKGGELF
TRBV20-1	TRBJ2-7	SVNQRGTSGGEQY
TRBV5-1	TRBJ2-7	ASSLGTVDYEQY
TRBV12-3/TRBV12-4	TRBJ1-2	ASSQSGVGDYGYT
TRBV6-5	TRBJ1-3	ASSIDRGHSGNTIY
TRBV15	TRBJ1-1	ATTSEGWVTEAF